A single sample is the source of the 14 T cell receptor beta chains below, sequenced in a study of early T cells in non-severe SARS-CoV-2 infection. TCRdb redid the calling of the 5' RACE reads with MiXCR, one entry per CDR3 protein. Here the sample spans about 86,000 distinct CDR3 sequences, 14% being singletons. The sequencing input was whole blood. These receptors all stem from an adult who was a healthcare worker with PCR-confirmed SARS-CoV-2 infection or an uninfected control (not recorded which).

This clonotype was counted only a few times. The rearrangement uses TRBV25-1 and TRBJ2-1; D ambiguous. The CDR3 contains 12 residues. The V end was cut by 6 bases, the J end by 7 bases, with 10 bases between. Germline V gene data show CDR1 as MGHDK and CDR2 as SYGVNS. CDR3 protein: CASSGPENEQFF. In DNA form, the CDR3 reads TGTGCCAGCAGCGGCCCGGAGAATGAGCAGTTCTTC.

This clonotype came up a few times. The junction differs from germline at one of its ends, possibly a read error. The chain recombines TRBV5-1 with TRBJ2-7; D gene uncertain. The CDR3 runs to 12 residues. The germline gives CDR1 SGHRS, CDR2 YFSETQ. The CDR3 protein is CASGLNSYEQYF. The CDR3 DNA is TGCGCCAGCGGCTTGAATAGTTACGAGCAGTACTTC. Full variable domain (remainder filled in from reference TRBV5-1 and TRBJ2-7): KAGVTQTPRYLIKTRGQQVTLSCSPISGHRSVSWYQQTPGQGLQFLFEYFSETQRNKGNFPGRFSGRQFSNSRSEMNVSTLELGDSALYLCASGLNSYEQYFGPGTRLTVT.

The rearrangement links TRBV3-1 to TRBJ2-1, with 9 bases matching TRBD2. The CDR3 is made up of 17 amino acids. The junction had 9 bases not matched to a gene; V was cut back by 0 bases and J by 6 bases. Germline CDR1 LGHDT, CDR2 YNNKEL (reference sequence). The CDR3 spells CASSQDRLAGYGNEQFF. The DNA of the CDR3 is TGTGCCAGCAGCCAAGATCGGCTAGCGGGATATGGCAATGAGCAGTTCTTC.

This clonotype occurred many times. The chain employs TRBV7-9 and TRBJ1-2, with TRBD1 as a possible D gene (5 bases). Trimming cost V 5 bases and J 13 bases, with 17 bases left between them. Germline values: CDR1 SEHNR, CDR2 FQNEAQ (reference sequence). The CDR3 totals 12 residues. The CDR3, as DNA: TGTGCCAGCAGCCTTTCTCCTTCGGGGCCCACCTTC. It yields the protein CASSLSPSGPTF.

The V and J genes are TRBV20-1 and TRBJ2-2, with 10 positions matching TRBD2. Trimming took 0 bases from V and 2 from J; bases not matched to a gene: 6. Germline CDR1 and CDR2: DFQATT and SNEGSKA (reference sequence). This CDR3 contains 17 residues. CDR3 region: CSARDKSGRGNTGELFF. In DNA form, the CDR3 reads TGCAGTGCTAGAGATAAGAGCGGGAGGGGAAACACCGGGGAGCTGTTTTTT.

The chain has TRBV12-3 or TRBV12-4 and TRBJ2-3, with D possibly matching TRBD2 (6 bases). There are 15 residues in the CDR3. The ends were cut back, 5 bases at V and 0 bases at J, with 12 bases in the middle. This CDR3 reads CASSPDYASTDTQYF. Here the CDR3 DNA reads TGTGCCAGCAGTCCGGACTACGCAAGCACAGATACGCAGTATTTT.

The rearrangement joins TRBV29-1 to TRBJ1-5; D might be TRBD1 (6 bases). V lost 2 bases, J lost 1 base, and 6 bases lay in between. Germline lookup yields CDR1 SQVTM and CDR2 ANQGSEA. The CDR3 is made up of 13 amino acids. CDR3 sequence reads: CSVETGSNQPQHF. DNA for the CDR3: TGCAGCGTTGAAACAGGGAGCAATCAGCCCCAGCATTTT.

The chain couples TRBV6-1 to TRBJ1-1; D is unresolved. Germline V lookup: CDR1 MNHNS, CDR2 SASEGT. The CDR3 length is 12 residues. Trimming stripped 3 bases from V and 5 bases from J, with 7 bases between. The CDR3, as DNA: TGTGCCAGCAGTGAGCTAGGAACTGAAGCTTTCTTT. This encodes CASSELGTEAFF.

There are many counts of this clonotype. The genes are TRBV5-1 and TRBJ2-7; 8 bases agree with TRBD2. Per the germline V gene, CDR1 is SGHRS and CDR2 is YFSETQ. CDR3 size: 15 residues. Trimming at V came to 5 bases and at J to 0 bases, leaving 7 bases not matched to a gene. CDR3 sequence (DNA): TGCGCCAGCAGAAGGACCGGGGGGGCCTCCTACGAGCAGTACTTC. It specifies CASRRTGGASYEQYF.

In its sample, this clonotype was seen many times. V usage is TRBV6-6 and J usage is TRBJ1-5; D remains unclear. Trimming shortened V by 2 bases and J by 5 bases, and 13 bases separated the two germline ends. Germline V gene sequence: CDR1 MNHNY, CDR2 SVGAGI (reference sequence). The CDR3 has 15 amino acids. CDR3 bases: TGTGCCAGCAGTTACAACCCTGGTCGATATCAGCCCCAGCATTTT. This translates into CASSYNPGRYQPQHF.

About this clonotype itself: This may be a read error: a much more frequent sequence differs by one nucleotide. The chain is built from TRBV12-3 or TRBV12-4 and TRBJ2-7, with D perhaps matching TRBD1 (6 bases). The CDR3 covers 14 residues. V dropped 3 bases and J dropped 2 bases, with 11 bases sitting between them. The CDR3 region is CASSFGTTTYEQYF. In DNA form, the CDR3 reads TGTGCCAGCAGTTTTGGGACAACTACCTACGAGCAGTACTTC.

This clonotype appeared a single time. The CDR3, as DNA: TGCAGTGCTCTCGACAGCCCATTATCCTACGAGCAGTACTTC. Translated: CSALDSPLSYEQYF. The chain recombines TRBV20-1 with TRBJ2-7; possibly TRBD1 for D (5 bases). Per germline, CDR1 DFQATT and CDR2 SNEGSKA (reference sequence). CDR3 length: 14 amino acids. V was cut by 5 bases and J by 1 base, with 15 bases left in between.

This clonotype was observed at least ten times. The chain carries TRBV5-4 and TRBJ1-3; no clear D gene. The CDR3 consists of 15 residues. V gave up 4 bases and J gave up 0 bases, with 11 bases separating them. The germline V gene encodes CDR1 SGHNT and CDR2 YYREEE (reference sequence). The CDR3 nucleotides are TGTGCCAGCAGCCACGGCCCAGACTCTGGAAACACCATATATTTT. This sequence encodes CASSHGPDSGNTIYF.

The V call is TRBV5-6, the J call TRBJ1-2; D is undetermined. This CDR3 has 14 residues. The germline V gene has CDR1 SGHDT and CDR2 YYEEEE. Trimming left V 0 bases short and J 3 bases short, with 9 bases between. CDR3 nucleotide sequence: TGTGCCAGCAGCTTGGCCGGATTTTACTATGGCTACACCTTC. Translating it yields CASSLAGFYYGYTF.